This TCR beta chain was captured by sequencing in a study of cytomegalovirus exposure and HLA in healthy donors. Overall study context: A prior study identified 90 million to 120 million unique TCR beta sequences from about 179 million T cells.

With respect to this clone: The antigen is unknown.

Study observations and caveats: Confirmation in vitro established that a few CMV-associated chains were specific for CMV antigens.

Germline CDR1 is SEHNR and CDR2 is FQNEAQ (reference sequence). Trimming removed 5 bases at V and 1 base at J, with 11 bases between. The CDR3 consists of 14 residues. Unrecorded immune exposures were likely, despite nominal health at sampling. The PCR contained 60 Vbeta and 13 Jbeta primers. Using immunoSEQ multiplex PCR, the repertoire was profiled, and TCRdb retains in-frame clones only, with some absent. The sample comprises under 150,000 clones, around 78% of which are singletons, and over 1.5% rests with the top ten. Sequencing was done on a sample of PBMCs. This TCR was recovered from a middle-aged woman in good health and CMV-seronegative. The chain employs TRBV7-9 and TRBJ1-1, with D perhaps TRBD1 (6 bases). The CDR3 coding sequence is TGTGCCAGCAGCCAAGGACAGACGAACACTGAAGCTTTCTTT. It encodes CASSQGQTNTEAFF.